Below, 30 T cell receptor beta chains from the same sample are listed, as sequenced in a study of shared clonotypes between healthy human individuals. Sequenced by immunoSEQ multiplex PCR; TCRdb stores in-frame clones only, minus some. The sample contains around 1,900,000 clones, just under 95% of which appear only once. CD45RO negativity and positive selection for CCR7 defined naive CD8 cells, a population that excluded terminally differentiated effector memory CD45RA+ cells. The sample comprised naive CD8+ T cells from PBMCs. Source of these receptors: a man aged 18-30 years in good health. Some clones in this sample may be carry-over from other donors' samples.

This chain uses TRBV19 with TRBJ2-1; TRBD1 matches 11 bases. V dropped 7 bases and J dropped 3; count of bases not matched to a gene: 5. The CDR3 has 15 residues. Germline assignment: CDR1 LNHDA and CDR2 SQIVND (reference sequence). CDR3 loop: CASTIGTGGYNEQFF. The CDR3 DNA follows: TGTGCCAGTACCATAGGGACAGGGGGCTACAATGAGCAGTTCTTC.

The chain uses TRBV14 and TRBJ1-2; 7 nucleotides match TRBD1. Germline lookup yields CDR1 SGHDN and CDR2 FVKESK. The CDR3 length is 18 residues. With 5 bases clipped from V and 0 bases from J, the junction kept 15 bases outside the gene matches. CDR3 DNA: TGTGCCAGCAGCAAACAAGGGACAGAATATAAAGCTAACTATGGCTACACCTTC. Translated: CASSKQGTEYKANYGYTF.

The rearrangement joins TRBV9 to TRBJ2-3, with TRBD2 matching 9 bases. CDR1 is SGDLS, CDR2 YYNGEE, per germline. The CDR3 consists of 14 residues. After removal of 3 bases from V and 14 bases from J, the junction contained 13 bases not matched to a gene. The CDR3 here is CASSGGEAGGPPYF. DNA of the CDR3: TGTGCCAGCAGCGGCGGCGAGGCGGGAGGGCCCCCGTATTTT.

The V gene is TRBV4-1, the J gene TRBJ2-1, with D perhaps TRBD2 (6 bases). This CDR3 comprises 18 residues. Trimming took 1 base from V and 0 from J, leaving 16 bases between them. Germline values: CDR1 MGHRA, CDR2 YSYEKL. The CDR3 spells CASSQVRGRGSSYNEQFF. In DNA form, the CDR3 reads TGCGCCAGCAGCCAAGTGCGAGGACGGGGGAGCTCCTACAATGAGCAGTTCTTC.

V and J are TRBV7-9 and TRBJ1-1, with 7 bases that match TRBD1. Germline V gene sequence: CDR1 SEHNR, CDR2 FQNEAQ (reference sequence). J was trimmed by 11 bases and V by 5 bases; bases with no gene match: 8. The CDR3 is made up of 12 amino acids. The CDR3 loop is CASSLDRVRAFF. CDR3 in DNA: TGTGCCAGCAGCCTAGACAGGGTCCGCGCTTTCTTT.

This chain uses TRBV4-2 with TRBJ2-1; TRBD2 agrees at 8 bases. V gave up 3 bases and J gave up 10 bases; unmatched junction bases: 8. From germline, CDR1 is LGHNA and CDR2 YNFKEQ. The CDR3 covers 14 residues. The CDR3 nucleotides are TGTGCCAGCAGCCAGGGGACTAGAGGTTGGGAGCAGTTCTTC. The encoded protein is CASSQGTRGWEQFF.

The chain has TRBV28 and TRBJ2-1; 10 bases are shared with TRBD2. The V and J ends lost 3 bases and 8 bases, in that order; junction bases with no gene match: 10. Germline CDR1 is MDHEN and CDR2 is SYDVKM. The CDR3 runs 16 residues. In nucleotides, the CDR3 is TGTGCCAGCAGTTTGGGTCTAGCGGGAGATGTGGATGAGCAGTTCTTC. This sequence encodes CASSLGLAGDVDEQFF.

Worth noting for this clone: At the DNA level, this CDR3 is encoded by other sequences in the same sample as well. The chain employs TRBV29-1 and TRBJ2-7; unclear D gene. Trimming removed 4 bases at V and 2 bases at J, with 9 bases between. Germline lookup yields CDR1 SQVTM and CDR2 ANQGSEA. The CDR3 is made up of 12 amino acids. CDR3 amino acids: CSVVKGPYEQYF. Here the CDR3 DNA reads TGCAGCGTTGTGAAGGGCCCCTACGAGCAGTACTTC.

The chain joins TRBV19 to TRBJ2-1, with TRBD2 identical over 8 bases. V shed 6 bases, J shed 6 bases, and the junction held 10 bases outside the gene matches. The V gene's germline CDR1 is LNHDA and CDR2 SQIVND (reference sequence). This CDR3 is built from 15 residues. The CDR3: CASSPDGRASNEQFF. The CDR3 nucleotides are TGTGCCAGTAGCCCCGACGGGAGGGCCTCCAATGAGCAGTTCTTC.

Points on this clone: Other DNA sequences within the sample encode an identical CDR3. The chain couples TRBV7-9 to TRBJ1-1; D uncertain. Looked up from germline, CDR1 is SEHNR and CDR2 is FQNEAQ (reference sequence). Trimming cost V 3 bases and J 1 base, with 6 bases left between them. The CDR3 runs to 13 residues. CDR3 nucleotides: TGTGCCAGCAGCTTGGTAGAGAACACTGAAGCTTTCTTT. Translating it yields CASSLVENTEAFF. Full variable domain (remainder filled in from reference TRBV7-9 and TRBJ1-1): DTGVSQNPRHKITKRGQNVTFRCDPISEHNRLYWYRQTLGQGPEFLTYFQNEAQLEKSRLLSDRFSAERPKGSFSTLEIQRTEQGDSAMYLCASSLVENTEAFFGQGTRLTVV.

This sequence joins TRBV19 and TRBJ2-1; D tentatively fits TRBD1 or TRBD2 (6 bases each). V was trimmed by 5 bases and J by 0 bases, leaving 8 bases between them. This CDR3 is built from 14 residues. Germline V gene sequence: CDR1 LNHDA, CDR2 SQIVND (reference sequence). The DNA for the CDR3 is TGTGCCAGTAGTTCGGGGGCCTCCTACAATGAGCAGTTCTTC. Its translation: CASSSGASYNEQFF.

The CDR3 nucleotides read TGTGCCAGCAGTTCGTGGACACACTACGAGCAGTACTTC. This translates into CASSSWTHYEQYF. V usage is TRBV27 and J usage is TRBJ2-7; D is perhaps TRBD1 (5 bases). Germline lookup yields CDR1 MNHEY and CDR2 SMNVEV (reference sequence). V shed 4 bases and J shed 3 bases, with 10 bases lying between them. The CDR3 totals 13 residues.

This clone was observed once. CDR3 region: CASRADTSFNYGYTF. The CDR3 nucleotides read TGTGCCAGCAGGGCCGACACTTCCTTCAACTATGGCTACACCTTC. The chain links TRBV2 to TRBJ1-2; D gene uncertain. The CDR3 totals 15 residues. Germline V gene lookup returns CDR1 SNHLY and CDR2 FYNNEI. Trimming shortened V by 6 bases and J by 2 bases, and 16 bases separated the two germline ends.

CDR3 in amino acids: CASSSGLAGPYEQYF. The CDR3 DNA reads TGTGCCAGCAGCTCGGGACTAGCGGGACCCTACGAGCAGTACTTC. The chain couples TRBV7-8 to TRBJ2-7; 13 nucleotides match TRBD2. The CDR3 runs to 15 residues. V lost 4 bases and J lost 2; bases outside the gene matches: 2. Per the germline V gene, CDR1 is SGHVS and CDR2 is FQNEAQ.

The V and J genes are TRBV9 and TRBJ2-7, with 8 bases fitting TRBD2. CDR1 and CDR2 from the germline V gene are SGDLS and YYNGEE. Trimming at V came to 0 bases and at J to 3 bases, leaving 5 bases not matched to a gene. The CDR3 runs to 15 residues. The CDR3 region has the DNA TGTGCCAGCAGCGTAGTGGCTAGCGGGTACTACGAGCAGTACTTC. Translating gives CASSVVASGYYEQYF. Filled out from reference TRBV9 and TRBJ2-7, the complete variable domain reads DSGVTQTPKHLITATGQRVTLRCSPRSGDLSVYWYQQSLDQGLQFLIQYYNGEERAKGNILERFSAQQFPDLHSELNLSSLELGDSALYFCASSVVASGYYEQYFGPGTRLTVT.

The chain combines TRBV7-9 with TRBJ2-1; 9 bases fit TRBD1. The junction had 9 bases not matched to a gene; V was cut back by 4 bases and J by 5 bases. The CDR3 totals 16 residues. Germline-derived CDR1 and CDR2 are SEHNR and FQNEAQ (reference sequence). CDR3 amino acids: CASSYKQGASNNEQFF. CDR3 coding DNA: TGTGCCAGCAGCTACAAACAGGGGGCGTCGAACAATGAGCAGTTCTTC.

This chain uses TRBV9 with TRBJ1-2; 10 nucleotides agree with TRBD1. CDR1 is SGDLS, CDR2 YYNGEE, per germline. V trimming: 3 bases; J trimming: 2 bases; junction bases outside the gene matches: 4. The CDR3 totals 15 residues. In DNA, the CDR3 is TGTGCCAGCAGCGCTGACAGGGGGCTGAACTATGGCTACACCTTC. Its translation is CASSADRGLNYGYTF.

The V gene is TRBV7-2, the J gene TRBJ2-1; D remains ambiguous. V dropped 3 bases and J dropped 1 base, with 10 bases sitting between them. The germline CDR1 and CDR2 sequences are SGHTA and FQGNSA. The CDR3 sequence is 15 residues long. In nucleotides, the CDR3 is TGTGCCAGCAGCTTGATGCCCTCATCCTACAATGAGCAGTTCTTC. Translated, it gives CASSLMPSSYNEQFF.

The chain combines TRBV6-1 with TRBJ2-7; unclear D gene. Germline CDR1 MNHNS, CDR2 SASEGT. The V and J ends lost 8 bases and 1 base respectively, with 9 bases between them. CDR3 size: 12 residues. The CDR3 DNA sequence: TGTGCCAGCGGCGGCCGATCCTACGAGCAGTACTTC. Translated: CASGGRSYEQYF.

The chain couples TRBV28 to TRBJ2-2; the D gene could be TRBD1 or TRBD2 (7 bases each). The CDR3 is 14 residues long. Germline V CDR1 and CDR2: MDHEN, SYDVKM. Trimming removed 2 bases from V and 7 bases from J, with 11 bases in between. CDR3 nucleotide sequence: TGTGCCAGCAGTTTAAGCGGGACAGTCGGGGAGCTGTTTTTT. This encodes CASSLSGTVGELFF. Together with reference TRBV28 and TRBJ2-2, the CDR3 gives the full variable domain: DVKVTQSSRYLVKRTGEKVFLECVQDMDHENMFWYRQDPGLGLRLIYFSYDVKMKEKGDIPEGYSVSREKKERFSLILESASTNQTSMYLCASSLSGTVGELFFGEGSRLTVL.

The chain links TRBV6-5 to TRBJ1-2; D might be TRBD1 (6 bases). CDR3 size: 14 residues. V was cut by 5 bases and J by 5 bases, with 15 bases left in between. The germline V gene encodes CDR1 MNHEY and CDR2 SVGAGI. CDR3 protein: CASSPRVGGYGYTF. CDR3 nucleotide sequence: TGTGCCAGCAGTCCCCGGGTAGGGGGATATGGCTACACCTTC.

This clone was observed a handful of times. The rearrangement links TRBV9 to TRBJ2-1; D call uncertain. The CDR3 runs 10 residues. Germline values: CDR1 SGDLS, CDR2 YYNGEE. V lost 5 bases and J 7 bases, leaving 4 bases between the germline ends. CDR3 coding DNA: TGTGCCAGCAGGGGAAATGAGCAGTTCTTC. This codes for CASRGNEQFF.

The chain recombines TRBV27 with TRBJ2-7, with D maybe TRBD2 (6 bases). Germline CDR1 reads MNHEY; CDR2 reads SMNVEV (reference sequence). The CDR3 contains 15 residues. V was shortened by 2 bases and J by 0 bases, with 11 bases between the two germline ends. The CDR3 DNA is TGTGCCAGCAGTTTAGCGGGATCAGTCTCCTACGAGCAGTACTTC. Protein product: CASSLAGSVSYEQYF.

The V call is TRBV27, the J call TRBJ2-1, with 7 bases aligning to TRBD2. This CDR3 region has 15 residues. CDR1 and CDR2 (germline): MNHEY, SMNVEV (reference sequence). V was clipped by 3 bases and J by 2 bases; unmatched bases: 4. Written as DNA, the CDR3 is TGTGCCAGCAGTTTTGTAGCGGGCACCTACAATGAGCAGTTCTTC. Translated: CASSFVAGTYNEQFF.

The chain combines TRBV28 with TRBJ1-4; D is uncertain. V was trimmed by 6 bases and J by 4 bases, leaving 9 bases between them. CDR3 length: 13 amino acids. Germline V gene data show CDR1 as MDHEN and CDR2 as SYDVKM. CDR3: CASSGPHNEKLFF. The CDR3 coding sequence is TGTGCCAGCAGCGGCCCTCATAATGAAAAACTGTTTTTT.

This chain joins TRBV19 and TRBJ1-1; D not resolved. In germline, CDR1 is LNHDA, CDR2 SQIVND (reference sequence). Trimming cost V 5 bases and J 2 bases, with 9 bases left between them. There are 13 residues in the CDR3. The CDR3, as DNA: TGTGCCAGTAGTTTCTGGGGTAACACTGAAGCTTTCTTT. Protein sequence: CASSFWGNTEAFF.

The rearrangement uses TRBV10-3 and TRBJ2-7; tentatively, D is TRBD1 or TRBD2 (5 bases each). V lost 6 bases and J 0 bases, leaving 27 bases between the germline ends. The CDR3 contains 19 residues. Looked up from germline, CDR1 is ENHRY and CDR2 is SYGVKD. DNA of the CDR3: TGTGCCATCAGGAGGGTTGGGGGAGAATCAGGGCGGAGCTCCTACGAGCAGTACTTC. Translated, it gives CAIRRVGGESGRSSYEQYF.

The J gene is TRBJ2-5, the V gene TRBV9; 8 bases match TRBD2. CDR3 size: 13 residues. Germline assignment: CDR1 SGDLS and CDR2 YYNGEE. V trimming: 4 bases; J trimming: 5 bases; junction bases outside the gene matches: 4. Written as DNA, the CDR3 is TGTGCCAGCAGCCCCGGGAGGGGGGAGACCCAGTACTTC. Residues: CASSPGRGETQYF. Full variable domain (rest looked up from reference TRBV9 and TRBJ2-5): DSGVTQTPKHLITATGQRVTLRCSPRSGDLSVYWYQQSLDQGLQFLIQYYNGEERAKGNILERFSAQQFPDLHSELNLSSLELGDSALYFCASSPGRGETQYFGPGTRLLVL.

The gene calls are TRBV7-9 and TRBJ2-2; D may be TRBD2 (6 bases). CDR3 length equals 15 residues. The V end lost 7 bases, the J end lost 5 bases, and 17 bases lay between the germline ends. Germline CDR1 reads SEHNR; CDR2 reads FQNEAQ (reference sequence). DNA for the CDR3: TGTGCCAGCAACAAAGGCGGGGCAGCTACCGGGGAGCTGTTTTTT. Translated, it gives CASNKGGAATGELFF.

This chain uses TRBV28 with TRBJ2-2; TRBD2 agrees at 7 bases. The germline V gene encodes CDR1 MDHEN and CDR2 SYDVKM. J lost 5 bases, V lost 1 base, and 4 bases had no gene match. The CDR3 is 15 amino acids. CDR3 loop: CASSLFAGVTGELFF. The CDR3 coding sequence is TGTGCCAGCAGTTTATTTGCGGGAGTGACCGGGGAGCTGTTTTTT.